These T cell receptor beta chains were read from a single sample in a study of human T cells and chemical hapten exposure. One entry per CDR3 protein, called by TCRdb with MiXCR from the RACE reads. The sample holds about 100,000 distinct CDR3 sequences, 10% to 12% seen once. The sample here was whole blood, taken in connection with sensitization to the hapten diphenylcyclopropenone (DPC). The receptors shown here come from a woman in her thirties or forties with alopecia areata. Some clones in this sample may be carry-over from other donors' samples. Both conserved end residues are part of each CDR3. D genes are given only for firm matches. Size tells how often a clone was seen (once, few, many) or the class of an expanded clone, and some rows leave it out.

j_call	v_call	d_call	clone_size	cdr3_aa	cdr3_nt
TRBJ2-7	TRBV6-2/TRBV6-3	NA	few	CASSYPARGLNYEQYF	TGTGCCAGCAGTTACCCTGCCCGGGGACTGAACTACGAGCAGTACTTC
TRBJ1-1	TRBV10-2	TRBD1	NA	CASSERQGAGMNTEAFF	TGCGCCAGCAGTGAGCGACAGGGGGCAGGGATGAACACTGAAGCTTTCTTT
TRBJ2-2	TRBV6-5	TRBD2	NA	CASRERRTSGYTGELFF	TGTGCCAGCAGAGAGCGGAGGACTAGCGGGTACACCGGGGAGCTGTTTTTT
TRBJ2-1	TRBV3-1	TRBD2	many	CASSPITSGGGEQFF	TGTGCCAGCAGCCCAATAACTAGCGGGGGCGGTGAGCAGTTCTTC
TRBJ2-7	TRBV30	TRBD2	few	CAWSGTSGLSYEQYF	TGTGCCTGGAGTGGGACTAGCGGACTCTCCTACGAGCAGTACTTC
TRBJ1-3	TRBV5-1	NA	many	CASSRTSEGRSGNTIYF	TGCGCCAGCAGCCGGACGTCCGAAGGGAGATCTGGAAACACCATATATTTT
TRBJ2-7	TRBV6-2/TRBV6-3	TRBD1	many	CASSTPGGYEQYF	TGTGCCAGCAGTACCCCAGGGGGCTACGAGCAGTACTTC
TRBJ2-7	TRBV7-2	TRBD1	NA	CASSLGSTGGAYEQYF	TGTGCCAGCAGCTTAGGATCTACAGGGGGAGCCTACGAGCAGTACTTC
TRBJ1-1	TRBV9	TRBD1	many	CASSGQGHNTEAFF	TGTGCCAGCAGCGGACAGGGACATAACACTGAAGCTTTCTTT
TRBJ1-2	TRBV29-1	NA	few	CSVDIGTYGYTF	TGCAGCGTTGACATAGGAACCTATGGCTACACCTTC
TRBJ1-2	TRBV15	TRBD1	few	CATSSIGTGRYGYTF	TGTGCCACCAGCTCAATTGGGACAGGGAGATATGGCTACACCTTC
TRBJ2-7	TRBV20-1	TRBD2	many	CSARVAGGPRHEQYF	TGCAGTGCTAGGGTAGCGGGGGGGCCTCGCCACGAGCAGTACTTC
TRBJ2-1	TRBV7-2	TRBD2	many	CASSSSGGLRNEQFF	TGTGCCAGCAGCTCCAGCGGGGGGCTCAGAAATGAGCAGTTCTTC
TRBJ2-7	TRBV27	NA	many	CASSFDSSTYEQYF	TGTGCCAGCAGTTTCGACAGTTCGACCTACGAGCAGTACTTC
TRBJ1-1	TRBV20-1	TRBD1	NA	CSARRGQGTPGGTEAFF	TGCAGTGCTAGACGGGGACAGGGAACACCGGGGGGCACTGAAGCTTTCTTT
TRBJ1-3	TRBV6-5	NA	many	CASSGGVKNRSGNTIYF	TGTGCCAGCAGCGGAGGGGTTAAGAACCGCTCTGGAAACACCATATATTTT
TRBJ2-2	TRBV9	NA	many	CASSVSSNTGELFF	TGTGCCAGCAGCGTAAGTTCCAACACCGGGGAGCTGTTTTTT
TRBJ2-7	TRBV27	NA	many	CASSFAGTAHYEQYF	TGTGCCAGCAGTTTTGCCGGGACTGCTCACTACGAGCAGTACTTC
TRBJ2-3	TRBV20-1	TRBD2	few	CSALSGGAGTDTQYF	TGCAGTGCTCTTAGCGGGGGGGCCGGCACAGATACGCAGTATTTT
TRBJ2-3	TRBV3-1	NA	many	CATRYGSTDTQYF	TGTGCCACAAGGTACGGAAGCACAGATACGCAGTATTTT
TRBJ1-1	TRBV28	NA	once	CASLENTEAFF	TGTGCCAGCCTCGAGAACACTGAAGCTTTCTTT
TRBJ2-5	TRBV7-2	TRBD2	once	CASSLGTPTSGQETQYF	TGTGCCAGCAGCTTAGGCACCCCGACTAGCGGCCAAGAGACCCAGTACTTC
TRBJ2-3	TRBV19	TRBD2	NA	CASSASRLAGASSTDTQYF	TGTGCCAGTAGTGCCTCCCGACTAGCGGGAGCTTCTAGCACAGATACGCAGTATTTT
TRBJ1-1	TRBV7-9	NA	few	CASSSAYSLHTEAFF	TGTGCCAGCAGCTCGGCGTATTCGCTGCACACTGAAGCTTTCTTT
TRBJ1-5	TRBV5-4	NA	few	CASSLGPVDQPQHF	TGTGCCAGCAGCTTGGGACCTGTTGATCAGCCCCAGCATTTT